This passage covers 6 T cell receptor beta chains from one sample sequenced in a study of shared clonotypes between healthy human individuals. It was CD45RO-negative cells, positively selected for CCR7, that made up naive CD8 cells, with terminally differentiated effector memory CD45RA+ cells excluded. Sequenced by immunoSEQ multiplex PCR; TCRdb stores in-frame clones only, minus some. Here the sample spans some 2 million clones, about 95% being singletons. Sequences were obtained from naive CD8+ T cells sorted from blood. The receptor source for this set is a man aged 18 to 30 in good health.

The gene calls are TRBV4-3 and TRBJ2-2, with 13 bases lining up with TRBD2. CDR1 is LGHNA, CDR2 YSLEER, per germline. Trimming cost V 0 bases and J 7 bases; bases outside gene matches: 8. The CDR3 length is 18 residues. CDR3 loop: CASSQDRGTSGKGGELFF. CDR3 DNA: TGCGCCAGCAGCCAAGATCGGGGGACTAGCGGGAAGGGCGGGGAGCTGTTTTTT.

The J gene is TRBJ2-2, the V gene TRBV6-1; maybe TRBD1 (6 bases). CDR3 length: 12 residues. Germline-derived CDR1 and CDR2 are MNHNS and SASEGT. V was trimmed by 4 bases and J by 8 bases, leaving 8 bases between them. The CDR3 sequence: CASSVGTGELFF. For the CDR3, the DNA is TGTGCCAGCAGTGTAGGGACAGGGGAGCTGTTTTTT.

The rearrangement joins TRBV4-1 to TRBJ2-4, with D perhaps being TRBD1 or TRBD2 (5 bases each). CDR1 is MGHRA, CDR2 YSYEKL, per germline. This CDR3 has 14 amino acids. The V end lost 0 bases, the J end lost 7 bases, and 10 bases lay between the germline ends. The CDR3 loop reads CASSQENEGNIQYF. The CDR3 DNA is TGCGCCAGCAGCCAAGAGAACGAGGGGAACATTCAGTACTTC.

The chain couples TRBV19 to TRBJ2-3; TRBD1 agrees at 8 bases. V lost 4 bases to trimming and J lost 2 bases; unmatched junction nucleotides: 5. The CDR3 extends over 15 amino acids. CDR1 and CDR2 (germline): LNHDA, SQIVND (reference sequence). The CDR3, as DNA: TGTGCCAGTAGTAGTTGGGACAGGTCCACAGATACGCAGTATTTT. Translating gives CASSSWDRSTDTQYF.

The chain recombines TRBV30 with TRBJ2-1; D not certain. The ends were cut back, 1 base at V and 9 bases at J, with 7 bases in the middle. CDR1 is GTSNPN and CDR2 is SVGIG in the germline V gene (reference sequence). This CDR3 comprises 11 residues. The CDR3 nucleotides read TGTGCCTGGAGTGGGGCGAGTGAGCAGTTCTTC. Encoded protein: CAWSGASEQFF.

The gene calls are TRBV4-2 and TRBJ2-3; D call uncertain. V dropped 3 bases and J dropped 3 bases, with 7 bases sitting between them. Germline assignment: CDR1 LGHNA and CDR2 YNFKEQ. The CDR3 consists of 13 residues. The CDR3 protein is CASSQGLTDTQYF. The DNA for the CDR3 is TGTGCCAGCAGCCAGGGTTTAACAGATACGCAGTATTTT.